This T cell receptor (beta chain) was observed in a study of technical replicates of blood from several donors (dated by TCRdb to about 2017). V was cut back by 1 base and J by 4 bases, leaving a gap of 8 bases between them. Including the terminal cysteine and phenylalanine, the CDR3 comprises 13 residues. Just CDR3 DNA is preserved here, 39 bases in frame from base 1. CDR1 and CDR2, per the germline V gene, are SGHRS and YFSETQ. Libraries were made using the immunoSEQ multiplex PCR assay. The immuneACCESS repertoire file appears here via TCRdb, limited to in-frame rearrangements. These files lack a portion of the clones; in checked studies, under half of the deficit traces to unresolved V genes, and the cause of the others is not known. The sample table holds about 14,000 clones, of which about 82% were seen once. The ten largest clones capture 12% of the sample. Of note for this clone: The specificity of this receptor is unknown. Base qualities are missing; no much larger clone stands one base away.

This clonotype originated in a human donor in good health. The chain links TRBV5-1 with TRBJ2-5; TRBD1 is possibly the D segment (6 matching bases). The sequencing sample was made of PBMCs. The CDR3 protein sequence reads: CASSLTGRETQYF. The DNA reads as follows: TGCGCCAGCAGCTTGACAGGGCGAGAGACCCAGTACTTC.